This T cell receptor (beta chain) appears in the sequencing data of a study of T cells after yellow fever vaccination. Study-level points and caveats: There was a possibility that FACS-sorted repertoires contained abundant clonotypes contaminating from the bulk population. Clonotypes appearing in both CD4 and CD8 compartments existed, and their share was small. A faster peak, day 5 versus 15, was reached by the weaker secondary response.

With V trimmed by 0 bases and J by 6 bases, 11 bases remained unmatched. Germline assignment: CDR1 LNHNV and CDR2 YYDKDF (reference sequence). CDR3 length: 16 amino acids. The study made its TCR cDNA through 5'RACE template switching. That step introduced a universal primer site along with UMIs. TCRdb redid the calling of the 5' RACE reads with MiXCR, one entry per CDR3 protein. This table holds under 400,000 distinct CDR3 sequences, approximately 10% found once. This clonotype appeared a few times. Its target is unknown. The TCR sequence derives from a man between 18 and 35 years old who received the YFV17D yellow fever vaccine. The sample in question was PBMCs, obtained on the day of the first yellow fever vaccination. V is TRBV15 and J is TRBJ2-7, with 7 positions matching TRBD1. CDR3 DNA sequence: TGTGCCACCAGCAGAGATCTGGTAGGGGGCCAACTCGAGCAGTACTTC. Translated: CATSRDLVGGQLEQYF.